This T cell receptor beta chain was captured in a study of shared clonotypes between healthy human individuals. TCRdb's copy holds only in-frame clones and misses some; the assay was immunoSEQ multiplex PCR. The sample consists of under 2.5 million clones, less than 95% of them appearing once. What was sequenced was naive CD4+ T cells from PBMCs. Subset reported: CD45RA+ positively selected. This TCR was sampled from a man aged 18 to 35 in good health. Some clones in this sample may be carry-over from other donors' samples.

The CDR3 DNA sequence: TGTGCCAGCAGCTTAGATCATCGGACAGCTAGACTACTACGGGAGCAGTACTTC. It yields the protein CASSLDHRTARLLREQYF. V and J are TRBV7-9 and TRBJ2-7, with D perhaps matching TRBD1 (6 bases). This CDR3 region has 18 residues. Germline loops: CDR1 SEHNR, CDR2 FQNEAQ (reference sequence). With 1 base removed from V and 7 bases from J, the gap between germline ends came to 26 bases.